This TCR beta chain originates from a study of CD8 T cells in ankylosing spondylitis. Study-level points and caveats: Ankylosing spondylitis blood seemed to carry a telltale TCR beta motif made of about 8 highly homologous variants.

One entry per CDR3 protein, called by TCRdb with MiXCR from the 5' RACE reads. The sample carries tens of thousands of distinct CDR3 sequences, over 5.5% recorded once. Per germline, CDR1 SGHKS and CDR2 YYEKEE (reference sequence). Trimming left V 8 bases short and J 6 bases short, with 14 bases between. CDR3 size: 13 residues. Comments on this clonotype: Its antigen is still unknown.

The origin of this receptor is a male donor with ankylosing spondylitis or in good health (not recorded which). V and J are TRBV5-5 and TRBJ2-2; D is unclear. Sequenced material: blood, either unsorted or a sorted T cell fraction (not recorded which). As DNA, the CDR3 is TGTGCCAGGGGCCCTGAGGTTTCCGGGGAGCTGTTTTTT. As protein: CARGPEVSGELFF. Drawing the rest from reference TRBV5-5 and TRBJ2-2, the complete variable domain is DAGVTQSPTHLIKTRGQQVTLRCSPISGHKSVSWYQQVLGQGPQFIFQYYEKEERGRGNFPDRFSARQFPNYSSELNVNALLLGDSALYLCARGPEVSGELFFGEGSRLTVL.